This T cell receptor beta chain is drawn from a study of regulatory T cells in long-lasting Graves disease. Across the whole study: To qualify as persistent, Graves' disease required over 5 years of antithyroid drugs with positive TSH receptor antibodies.

Libraries of TCR beta came from iRepertoire HTBI primers plus Arm-PCR of CDR3 regions. MiXCR was run by TCRdb on the multiplex PCR reads, yielding one entry per CDR3 protein. The sample holds roughly 400,000 distinct CDR3 sequences, less than 25% seen once. Time point: persistent/refractory GD, antithyroid drugs over 5 years with positive TRAb. PBMC-derived RNA was used for the TCR library. CDR3 size: 15 residues. Germline V CDR1 and CDR2: MNHNS, SASEGT. V lost 6 bases, J lost 4 bases, and 7 bases stayed unmatched. The material was peripheral blood mononuclear cells (PBMCs), obtained when the disease was refractory, from a patient treated with antithyroid drugs. This chain connects TRBV6-1 to TRBJ2-2; TRBD2 agrees at 8 bases. The receptor comes from a female donor with Graves disease. CDR3 sequence reads: CASRPGGPGTGELFF. In nucleotides, the CDR3 is TGTGCCAGCAGGCCGGGAGGGCCGGGCACCGGGGAGCTGTTTTTT.